This T cell receptor beta chain comes out of a study of blood T cell repertoires in COVID-19. Libraries were prepared by immunoSEQ multiplex PCR; TCRdb keeps only in-frame clonotypes and omits some of them. The sample has 170,000 or so clones; 75% to 85% are singletons. This clonotype was obtained from a human donor in a cohort sampled during active COVID-19. Sequencing was carried out using peripheral blood.

CDR3 DNA sequence: TGTGCCAGCAGCGTAAGACTAGCGGGGGCCACAGATACGCAGTATTTT. This encodes CASSVRLAGATDTQYF. The rearrangement links TRBV9 to TRBJ2-3, with 12 bases that match TRBD2. CDR1 and CDR2 from the germline V gene are SGDLS and YYNGEE. J lost 2 bases, V lost 1 base, and 2 bases had no gene match. This CDR3 region has 16 residues.